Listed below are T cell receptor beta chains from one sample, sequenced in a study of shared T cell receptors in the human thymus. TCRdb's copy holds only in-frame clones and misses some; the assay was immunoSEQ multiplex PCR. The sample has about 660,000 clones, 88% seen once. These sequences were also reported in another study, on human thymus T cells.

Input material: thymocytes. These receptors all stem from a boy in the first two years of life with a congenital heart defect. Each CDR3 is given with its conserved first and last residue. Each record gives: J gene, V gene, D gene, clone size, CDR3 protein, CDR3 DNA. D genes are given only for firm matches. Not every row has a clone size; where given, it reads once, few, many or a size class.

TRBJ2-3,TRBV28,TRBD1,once,CASSLRDRVITDTQYF,TGTGCCAGCAGTTTACGGGACAGGGTTATCACAGATACGCAGTATTTT
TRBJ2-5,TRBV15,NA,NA,CAVGPRETQYF,TGTGCCGTGGGCCCCAGGGAGACCCAGTACTTC
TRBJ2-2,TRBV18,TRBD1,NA,CASSPNRGTGELFF,TGTGCCAGCTCACCCAACAGGGGTACCGGGGAGCTGTTTTTT
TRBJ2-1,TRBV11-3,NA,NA,CASSLGGRSYNEQFF,TGTGCCAGCAGCTTAGGTGGGAGGTCCTACAATGAGCAGTTCTTC
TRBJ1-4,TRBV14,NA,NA,CASSQGLAGNEKLFF,TGTGCCAGCAGCCAAGGCCTTGCCGGGAATGAAAAACTGTTTTTT
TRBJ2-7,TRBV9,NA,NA,CASSVGGKAGNEQYF,TGTGCCAGCAGCGTCGGAGGGAAGGCGGGGAACGAGCAGTACTTC
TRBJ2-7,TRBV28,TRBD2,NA,CASSFFPAGGPDEQYF,TGTGCCAGCAGTTTTTTCCCCGCGGGAGGGCCGGACGAGCAGTACTTC
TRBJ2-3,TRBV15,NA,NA,CATSRDERVSDTQYF,TGTGCCACCAGCAGAGACGAGCGGGTTTCAGATACGCAGTATTTT
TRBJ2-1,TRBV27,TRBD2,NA,CASTFTGLAGEDRSNEQFF,TGTGCCAGCACCTTCACCGGGCTAGCGGGAGAAGACCGTTCCAATGAGCAGTTCTTC
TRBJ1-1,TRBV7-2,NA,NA,CASSYRNTEAFF,TGTGCCAGCAGCTACAGGAACACTGAAGCTTTCTTT
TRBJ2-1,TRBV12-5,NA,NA,CASGLVQTYNEQFF,TGTGCTAGTGGTTTGGTCCAAACCTACAATGAGCAGTTCTTC
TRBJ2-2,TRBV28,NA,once,CASSLGNRAVGELFF,TGTGCCAGCAGTTTAGGGAACAGGGCCGTCGGGGAGCTGTTTTTT
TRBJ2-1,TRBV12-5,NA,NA,CASGRPGVAILNEQFF,TGTGCTAGTGGTCGCCCCGGGGTAGCAATCCTCAATGAGCAGTTCTTC
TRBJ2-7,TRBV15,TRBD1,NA,CATSRVYYPGQSYEQYF,TGTGCCACCAGCAGAGTTTATTATCCGGGACAGAGCTACGAGCAGTACTTC
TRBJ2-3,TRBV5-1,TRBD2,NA,CASSLEGGRGSTDTQYF,TGCGCCAGCAGCTTGGAGGGCGGGAGGGGTAGCACAGATACGCAGTATTTT
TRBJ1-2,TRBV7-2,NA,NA,CASSWMSVQGLGYTF,TGTGCCAGCAGCTGGATGTCTGTCCAGGGACTCGGCTACACCTTC
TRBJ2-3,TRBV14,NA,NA,CASSQYLDKQYF,TGTGCCAGCAGCCAATATTTGGACAAGCAGTATTTT
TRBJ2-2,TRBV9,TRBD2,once,CASSVVWGSGRANTGELFF,TGTGCCAGCAGCGTAGTTTGGGGGAGCGGGAGGGCGAACACCGGGGAGCTGTTTTTT
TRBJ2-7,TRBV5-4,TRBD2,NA,CASSSKGLAGGRSSYEQYF,TGTGCCAGCAGCTCGAAGGGACTAGCGGGAGGCAGGAGCTCCTACGAGCAGTACTTC
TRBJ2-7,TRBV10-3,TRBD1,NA,CAISPPGGFSYEQYF,TGTGCCATCAGCCCCCCAGGGGGCTTCTCCTACGAGCAGTACTTC
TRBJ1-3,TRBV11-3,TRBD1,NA,CASSGDRAGNTIYF,TGTGCCAGCAGCGGGGACAGGGCCGGAAACACCATATATTTT
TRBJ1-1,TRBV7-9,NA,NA,CASDSRLTGTEAFF,TGTGCCAGCGACTCGAGGTTGACGGGGACTGAAGCTTTCTTT
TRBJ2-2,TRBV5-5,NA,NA,CASSLDSPGTGELFF,TGTGCCAGCAGCTTGGACTCGCCGGGAACCGGGGAGCTGTTTTTT
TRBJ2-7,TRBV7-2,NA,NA,CASSPLPLGRVNEQYF,TGTGCCAGCAGCCCACTTCCCTTGGGGAGAGTCAACGAGCAGTACTTC
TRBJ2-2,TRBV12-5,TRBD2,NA,CASGLVPGGTGELFF,TGTGCTAGTGGTTTGGTACCGGGAGGGACCGGGGAGCTGTTTTTT
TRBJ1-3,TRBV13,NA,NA,CASSTGGGEGNTIYF,TGTGCCAGCAGCACCGGGGGGGGTGAAGGAAACACCATATATTTT
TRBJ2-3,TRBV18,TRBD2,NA,CASSPGSSGSLTDTQYF,TGTGCCAGCTCACCGGGGAGTAGCGGGAGCCTCACAGATACGCAGTATTTT
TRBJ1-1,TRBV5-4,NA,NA,CASSLERQREVRVTEAFF,TGTGCCAGCAGCTTGGAAAGACAACGGGAGGTTAGGGTCACTGAAGCTTTCTTT
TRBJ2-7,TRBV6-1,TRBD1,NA,CASKRTGPTYEQYF,TGTGCCAGCAAAAGGACAGGGCCCACCTACGAGCAGTACTTC
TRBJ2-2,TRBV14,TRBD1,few,CASSAGQGVAGELFF,TGTGCCAGCAGCGCGGGACAGGGGGTAGCCGGGGAGCTGTTTTTT
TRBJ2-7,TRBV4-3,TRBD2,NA,CASRQAAGGRAEDEQYF,TGCGCCAGCAGACAAGCAGCCGGCGGGAGGGCCGAAGACGAGCAGTACTTC
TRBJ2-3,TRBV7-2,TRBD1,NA,CASSLAPTGAQYF,TGTGCCAGCAGCTTAGCGCCTACAGGGGCGCAGTATTTT
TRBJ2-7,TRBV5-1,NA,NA,CASSLVPGAHEQYF,TGCGCCAGCAGCTTGGTCCCGGGTGCCCACGAGCAGTACTTC
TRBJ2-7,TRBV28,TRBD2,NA,CASRVSGASSYEQYF,TGTGCCAGCAGGGTTAGCGGGGCGAGCTCCTACGAGCAGTACTTC
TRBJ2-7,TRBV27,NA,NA,CASSLFGHSYEQYF,TGTGCCAGCAGTTTGTTCGGACACTCCTACGAGCAGTACTTC